This T cell receptor beta chain is drawn from a study of vaccination effects on CD4 cells after COVID-19. Pools of viral peptides were used by the ViraFEST assay to expand antigen-specific CD4+ T cells ahead of sequencing. The culture ran for about 11 days, and then CD4+ T cells were isolated. The person acquired a PCR-confirmed SARS-CoV-2 infection between March and December 2020. With regard to this clone: Its antigen is as yet unknown.

Libraries were prepared by immunoSEQ multiplex PCR; TCRdb keeps only in-frame clonotypes and omits some of them. Altogether under 20,000 clones are present, around four fifths being singletons, with the ten largest covering about 15%. The TCR was taken from a human donor who had a prior SARS-CoV-2 infection. Here the sequenced sample was CD4+ T cells from PBMCs cultured with SARS-CoV-2 spike peptides, taken before COVID-19 vaccination.

The CDR3 region is CASSIHGDYGYTF. DNA of the CDR3: TGTGCCAGTAGTATCCATGGGGACTATGGCTACACCTTC. The chain is built from TRBV19 and TRBJ1-2; D not resolved. This CDR3 is 13 amino acids long. V gave up 3 bases and J gave up 3 bases, with 8 bases separating them. Germline V gene lookup returns CDR1 LNHDA and CDR2 SQIVND (reference sequence).